The 2 T cell receptor beta chains given below trace back to one sample, sequenced in a study of T cell responses to AZD1222 COVID-19 vaccine. Only in-frame clones appear in the TCRdb table, and some are missing; sequencing was by immunoSEQ multiplex PCR. The sample lists about 140,000 clones, 85% to 95% occurring once. Here the sequenced sample was peripheral blood, taken on day 0 of MenACWY control vaccination. These TCRs come from an adult in good health.

The chain recombines TRBV6-4 with TRBJ2-3; 9 positions match TRBD2. The CDR3 consists of 17 residues. V shed 6 bases and J 3 bases; nucleotides not matched to a gene: 13. Germline CDR1 MRHNA, CDR2 SNTAGT. CDR3 nucleotide sequence: TGTGCCAGCAGCGGAGACGATAGCGGGGGTGGTACAGATACGCAGTATTTT. As protein: CASSGDDSGGGTDTQYF.

This clone was detected a few times. The V gene is TRBV4-1, the J gene TRBJ2-7; D not certain. The CDR3 length is 13 residues. The V gene's germline CDR1 is MGHRA and CDR2 YSYEKL. Trimming pared 0 bases from V and 6 bases from J, leaving 9 bases between. CDR3 sequence reads: CASSQEADFEQYF. The CDR3 nucleotides read TGCGCCAGCAGCCAAGAGGCAGATTTCGAGCAGTACTTC.